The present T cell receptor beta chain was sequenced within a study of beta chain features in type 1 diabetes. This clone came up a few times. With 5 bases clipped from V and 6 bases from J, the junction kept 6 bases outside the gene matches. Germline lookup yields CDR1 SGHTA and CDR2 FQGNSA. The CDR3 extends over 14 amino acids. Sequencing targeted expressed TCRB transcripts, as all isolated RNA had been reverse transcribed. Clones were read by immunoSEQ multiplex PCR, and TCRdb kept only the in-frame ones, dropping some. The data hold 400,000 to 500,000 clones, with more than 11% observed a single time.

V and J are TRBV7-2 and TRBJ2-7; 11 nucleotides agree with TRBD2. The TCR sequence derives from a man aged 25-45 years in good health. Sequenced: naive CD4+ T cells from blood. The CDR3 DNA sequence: TGTGCCAGCAGCCTTTCTAGCGGGGGGTCCGAGCAGTACTTC. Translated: CASSLSSGGSEQYF.